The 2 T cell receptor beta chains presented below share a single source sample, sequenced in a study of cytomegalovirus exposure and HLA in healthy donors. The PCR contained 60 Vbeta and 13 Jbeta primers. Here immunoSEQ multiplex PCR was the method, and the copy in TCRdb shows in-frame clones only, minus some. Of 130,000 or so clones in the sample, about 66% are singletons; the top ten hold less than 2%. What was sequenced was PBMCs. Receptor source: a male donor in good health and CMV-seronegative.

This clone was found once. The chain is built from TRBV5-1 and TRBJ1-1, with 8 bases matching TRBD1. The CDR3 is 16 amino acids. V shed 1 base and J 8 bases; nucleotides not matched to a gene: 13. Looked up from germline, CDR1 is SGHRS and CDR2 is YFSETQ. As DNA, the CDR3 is TGCGCCAGCAGCTTGTTAACAGGGCAGGGGGCCTTCGAAGCTTTCTTT. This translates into CASSLLTGQGAFEAFF.

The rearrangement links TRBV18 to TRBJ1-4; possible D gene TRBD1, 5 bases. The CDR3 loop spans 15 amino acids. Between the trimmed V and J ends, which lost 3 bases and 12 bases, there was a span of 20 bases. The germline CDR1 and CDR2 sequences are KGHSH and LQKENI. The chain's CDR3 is CASSPQDIGAYQLFF. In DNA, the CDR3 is TGTGCCAGCTCACCTCAGGACATCGGTGCTTATCAACTGTTTTTT.